This T cell receptor (beta chain) was retrieved from a study of cytomegalovirus exposure and HLA in healthy donors (dated by TCRdb to the late 2010s). With respect to the entire study: According to an earlier analysis of 550 to 700 of the donors, about 190 million T cells yielded 117 million unique TCR beta sequences and approximately 300 Gb of sequence data. The number of typed donors differed by locus: about 620-630 for A, B, C, DRB1 and DQB1; about 520 for DQA1; roughly 600 for DPA1; and about 470 for DPB1. High-throughput TCR immunosequencing, statistical association of individual TCRs with disease status, and machine learning were combined to predict cytomegalovirus infection status. On average, around 230,000 unique TCR beta nucleotide sequences were sequenced per donor among 398 genotyped donors of the cohort, with roughly 18% of those sequences being non-productive. Donor age, sex, ethnicity and CMV serostatus were collected together with the repertoire data. A later genetic analysis used genome-wide SNP genotypes for about 65% of the 666 donors, treating that subset as a discovery cohort. An early release that covered some 640 HLA-typed donors contained approximately 300 gigabases of sequencing data and tens of millions of unique TCR sequences. To study patterns of TCR occurrence, a later analysis re-analyzed previously published TCR beta repertoires from more than 550 donors and added high-resolution HLA genotyping. To decide whether each TCR beta V gene segment behaved as functional or pseudogenic, an earlier analysis of fewer than 750 of the donors relied on high-throughput TCR beta sequencing. Class I and class II HLA loci were covered by the typing at four-digit resolution. Of the roughly 400 genotyped donors, approximately 83% fell in the genetic ancestry cluster associated with self-reported Caucasian donors. Every repertoire in the discovery cohort had been generated on one and the same sequencing platform. A separate validation cohort of some 130 different subjects was used in addition to the 666-subject first cohort. The aim of the study was to test whether cataloging public T cell receptors could identify signatures of past pathogen exposure. Because of strong linkage in the cohort, four to six DR-DQ haplotypes were treated as single units for association and clustering. Rather than using new phenotypic data, the later analysis identified candidate immune exposures from TCR beta sequences and from how often those sequences occurred across donors. The T cell repertoires of 666 subjects were profiled by immunosequencing and related to cytomegalovirus serostatus. Overall study results and their limits: The cohort was sequenced for TCR beta chains only, and without alpha or paired-chain data the features that could be detected were limited. Across donors, most TCR sequences were observed very rarely, whereas some public TCRs were present in many individuals. A later genetic analysis associated a missense DCLRE1C variant with V-gene and J-gene trimming of TCR beta chains, and an independent cohort replicated the association. In an earlier analysis of roughly 500 of the donors, most TCR beta V segments appeared in productive rearrangements about 87% or about 30% of the time, broadly matching IMGT annotations. Some IMGT-functional V segments, including TRBV6-2 and TRBV6-3, could not be distinguished by the 87-base-pair reads and were therefore excluded. The authors suggested that the approach could potentially be extended to other disease states and immunological phenotypes. A few of the identified cytomegalovirus-associated TCR beta chains were confirmed in vitro to be specific for cytomegalovirus antigens. Linkage disequilibrium might explain the correlated functional status among segregating V segments, but an unknown experimental factor could not be excluded. A further reported finding was that TCR beta sequences accurately predicted the HLA-A and HLA-B alleles for most subjects in the first cohort. The classifier was reported to diagnose cytomegalovirus status with high specificity and sensitivity in both the original cohort and the validation cohort. According to a later genetic analysis, donors in an Asian-associated ancestry cluster had fewer N-insertions in productive TCRs than the approximately 710-donor mean. In a later analysis, TCR association rates were found to vary across HLA loci, with the most associated TCRs seen for DRB1 alleles and the fewest for HLA-C alleles. In a later analysis, 15,000 to 20,000 TCR beta sequences were associated with specific HLA alleles at a false discovery rate of 0.05. For the cohort, immune exposure information was limited to CMV serostatus. When HLA alleles, especially DR and DQ, strongly co-occurred, TCR associations were difficult to assign to individual alleles. In a later analysis, HLA-associated TCR beta chains showed more clonal expansion and lower generation probabilities than non-associated chains that were equally common. About 17 rarely observed V segments, including chromosome 9 orphons, were excluded from the earlier analysis of a few hundred of the donors because counts were too low. HLA typing was unavailable for some donors at each locus, so association tests used only the typed subset. The study listed 150 to 200 TCR beta chains as associated with cytomegalovirus. A group of highly shared sequence variants was considered likely to be a technical artifact of the sequencing pipeline. Sequencing depth was assumed to be roughly uniform across donors in the presence/absence analyses, though that assumption may not hold. In a later analysis, several top co-occurrence clusters were reported to appear linked to parvovirus B19, influenza, CMV and Epstein-Barr virus. According to a later analysis, most CMV-associated TCR beta chains appeared to be HLA-restricted, and the HLA associations seemed to be driven largely by CMV exposure.

Libraries were prepared through the immunoSEQ multiplex PCR assay. A mixture of 60 forward primers for TCR Vbeta segments and 13 reverse primers for TCR Jbeta segments was used in the multiplex PCR. The CDR3 region of rearranged TCR beta genes was amplified from genomic DNA with a multiplex PCR assay. On the Illumina HiSeq System, the amplified TCR beta libraries were sequenced as 87-base-pair reads. The original pipeline was this. In a later analysis, some 80 million unique TCR beta chains were counted across the 500 to 850 repertoires, and roughly 10 million of these chains were shared by at least two donors. A nearest-neighbor algorithm error-corrected the raw reads and collapsed the reads into unique sequences, merging closely related sequences to remove PCR and sequencing errors. To assign V, D and J gene segments, CDR3 sequences were aligned to IMGT reference sequences. For a sequence to be retained, a match of at least six nucleotides to both a V gene segment and a J gene segment was required. Rearrangements were called productive when the CDR3 lacked stop codons and stayed in frame with V and J; all others were non-productive. Following IMGT convention, CDR3 was defined as the stretch from the second conserved V-encoded cysteine up to the conserved J-encoded phenylalanine. In an earlier analysis of roughly 610 of the donors, sequences lacking an unambiguous match to a single V gene segment were excluded. In an earlier analysis of several hundred of the donors, V segments were called functional above 56.7% productive rearrangements and were called segregating when the between-donor standard deviation exceeded 5%. A statistical classification framework was built for diagnosing cytomegalovirus status from the catalog of TCR beta chain sequences. In a later analysis, TCR nucleotide sequences were compared against IMGT/GENE-DB human TR gene sequences so that V and J genes could be assigned. A later analysis assigned CDR3 sequences and most-parsimonious VDJ recombination scenarios with the TCRdist pipeline. In a later analysis, each TCR beta chain was defined by its CDR3 amino acid sequence together with its V-gene family, and reads without a unique V-gene family were excluded. To address suspected cross-contamination and a sequencing artifact, a later analysis removed over 500 highly shared, low-generation-probability nucleotide sequences. For each public chain, a later analysis derived a clonal expansion index from normalized ranks of inferred template counts within each repertoire. In a later analysis, generation probabilities were computed using a VDJ recombination model fitted to out-of-frame rearrangements, and the results were checked against IGoR. Hypergeometric tests were used in a later analysis to score TCR-TCR, TCR-HLA and TCR-CMV co-occurrence, with a repertoire-size bias correction applied to the TCR pairs. In a later analysis, false discovery rates were estimated by permuting HLA or CMV assignments 20 times. In a later analysis, co-occurring TCRs were grouped using DBSCAN, with TCRdist sequence similarity added in when clustering inside HLA-allele-positive subsets. Repertoires with fewer than 30,000 or more than 120,000 public chains were left out of co-occurrence clustering, as were about five repertoires with anomalous nucleotide sharing. Drawn from immuneACCESS, this table holds only the in-frame rearrangements with V and J called that TCRdb kept. Clones are partly lost; checked studies trace under half to an unresolved V gene and leave the rest unexplained. V, J and clone size reflect that table, while D and trimming were determined from the DNA. This sample has about 140,000 clones in its table, and about two thirds of those were observed once. The ten top clones hold around 2.2% of the sample.

The cohort consisted of hundreds of healthy bone marrow donors. At the time of sampling, all cohort members were nominally healthy, though unrecorded immune exposures were likely present. The donor tested CMV seronegative and was one of the 352 seronegative cohort members. Each donor provided a peripheral blood sample, and peripheral blood mononuclear cells were used for TCR beta sequencing. Genomic DNA was extracted from the blood cell samples with the Qiagen DNeasy Blood Extraction Kit. Notes on this clone: The antigen it binds to is not known. One base away there is no much larger clone; base qualities are not given.

The CDR3 sequence holds 15 residues, the cysteine and phenylalanine included. Left in the record is the CDR3 DNA by itself, 45 bases read in frame from the first base. In the germline V gene (reference sequence), CDR1 corresponds to MNHNY and CDR2 to SVGAGI. V trim: 4 bases; J trim: 4 bases; unmatched bases: 5. The receptor's source is a man aged 35-49 years in good health and CMV-seronegative. The specimen sequenced was PBMCs. The sequence is built from TRBV6-6 and TRBJ2-1; 9 of the junction bases match TRBD2. CDR3 sequence: CASSFGTSCYNEQFF. The DNA reads as follows: TGTGCCAGCAGTTTCGGGACTAGCTGTTACAATGAGCAGTTCTTC.